This record covers a single TCR beta chain. Per the original data handling: Scientists estimated how many nucleated cells there were by amplifying reference gene primers. Sequenced by immunoSEQ multiplex PCR; TCRdb stores in-frame clones only, minus some. The V and J calls and clone size come from that table; D and trimming were worked out from the DNA. The top ten hold about 4.5% of the sample, which has approximately 180,000 clones, 85% to 90% seen once. This sample stems from a study of blood T cell repertoires in COVID-19. On the study more broadly: Some COVID-19 samples were acute and others convalescent; all came from the United States, Italy and Spain. Sample material is recorded as cDNA or gDNA derived from T cells, B-cell-depleted T cells, or PBMCs.

Germline CDR1 LGHNA, CDR2 YSLEER. The CDR3 extends over 12 amino acids. V was cut by 0 bases and J by 13 bases, with 10 bases left in between. The sequence came from a human donor in a cohort sampled during active COVID-19. Sequencing was carried out using peripheral blood. V and J are TRBV4-3 and TRBJ2-1; a weak D match, TRBD1 (5 bases). This CDR3 reads CASSQDSGYQFF. Here the CDR3 DNA reads TGCGCCAGCAGCCAAGATTCAGGGTACCAGTTCTTC.